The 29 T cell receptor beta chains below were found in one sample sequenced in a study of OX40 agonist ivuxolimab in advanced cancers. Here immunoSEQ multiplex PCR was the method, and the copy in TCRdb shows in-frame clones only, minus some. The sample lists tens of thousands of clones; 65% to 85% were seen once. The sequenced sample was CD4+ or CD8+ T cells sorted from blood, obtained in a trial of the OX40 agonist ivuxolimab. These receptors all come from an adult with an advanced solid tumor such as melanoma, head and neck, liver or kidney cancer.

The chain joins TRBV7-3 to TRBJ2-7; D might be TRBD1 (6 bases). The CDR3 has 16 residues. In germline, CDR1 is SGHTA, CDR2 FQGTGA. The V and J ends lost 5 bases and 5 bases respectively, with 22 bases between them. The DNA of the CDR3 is TGTGCCAGCAGCCTCACGTCGACAGGTTCCAGCCACGAGCAGTACTTC. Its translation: CASSLTSTGSSHEQYF.

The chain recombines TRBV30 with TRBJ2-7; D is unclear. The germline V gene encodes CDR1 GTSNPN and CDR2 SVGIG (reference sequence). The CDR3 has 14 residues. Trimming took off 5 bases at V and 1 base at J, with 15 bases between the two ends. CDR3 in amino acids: CAWGKGSRSYEQYF. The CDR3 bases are TGTGCCTGGGGGAAGGGATCAAGGTCCTACGAGCAGTACTTC.

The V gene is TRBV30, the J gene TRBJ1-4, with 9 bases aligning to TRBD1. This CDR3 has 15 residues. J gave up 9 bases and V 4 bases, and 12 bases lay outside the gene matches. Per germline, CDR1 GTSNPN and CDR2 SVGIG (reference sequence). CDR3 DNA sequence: TGTGCCTGGACGTCCCGGGACAGGGATTTCCAAAAACTGTTTTTT. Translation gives CAWTSRDRDFQKLFF.

CDR3 residues: CASSRTGNYGYTF. CDR3 nucleotides: TGCGCCAGCAGCCGGACAGGGAACTATGGCTACACCTTC. This chain joins TRBV5-1 and TRBJ1-2; 8 nucleotides align to TRBD1. Per the germline V gene, CDR1 is SGHRS and CDR2 is YFSETQ. The CDR3 extends over 13 amino acids. V trimming: 4 bases; J trimming: 2 bases; junction bases outside the gene matches: 1.

CDR3 nucleotides: TGTGCCAGCAGCCTACCTTATAGCAATCAGCCCCAGCATTTT. Amino acid sequence: CASSLPYSNQPQHF. V and J are TRBV7-2 and TRBJ1-5; D gene uncertain. Trimming left V 5 bases short and J 0 bases short, with 8 bases between. Germline CDR1 SGHTA, CDR2 FQGNSA. The CDR3 length is 14 residues.

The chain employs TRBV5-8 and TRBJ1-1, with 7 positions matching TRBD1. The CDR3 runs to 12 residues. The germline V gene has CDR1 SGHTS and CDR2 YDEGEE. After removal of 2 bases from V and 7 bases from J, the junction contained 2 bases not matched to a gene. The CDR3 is CASSLRDSEAFF. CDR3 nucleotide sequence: TGTGCCAGCAGCTTAAGGGACAGTGAAGCTTTCTTT.

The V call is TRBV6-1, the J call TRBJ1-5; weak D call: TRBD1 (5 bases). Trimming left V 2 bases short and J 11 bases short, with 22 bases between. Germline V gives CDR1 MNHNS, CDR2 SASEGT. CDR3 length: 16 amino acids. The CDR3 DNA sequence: TGTGCCAGCAGTGAAATTCGGGGACGGGATCTGTGGGCCCAGCATTTT. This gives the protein CASSEIRGRDLWAQHF.

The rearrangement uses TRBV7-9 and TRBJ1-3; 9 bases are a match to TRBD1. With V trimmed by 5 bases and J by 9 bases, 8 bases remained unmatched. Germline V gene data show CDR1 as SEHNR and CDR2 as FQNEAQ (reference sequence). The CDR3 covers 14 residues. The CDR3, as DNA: TGTGCCAGCAGCCGGGGGACAGGGAAAAGCACCATATATTTT. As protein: CASSRGTGKSTIYF.

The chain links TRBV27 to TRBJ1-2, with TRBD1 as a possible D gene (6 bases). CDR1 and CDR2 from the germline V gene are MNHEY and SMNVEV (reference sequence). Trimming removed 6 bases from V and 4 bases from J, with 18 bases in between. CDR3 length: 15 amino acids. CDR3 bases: TGTGCCAGCAGAAATGCTGAGGGGGGAGGCTATGGCTACACCTTC. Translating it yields CASRNAEGGGYGYTF.

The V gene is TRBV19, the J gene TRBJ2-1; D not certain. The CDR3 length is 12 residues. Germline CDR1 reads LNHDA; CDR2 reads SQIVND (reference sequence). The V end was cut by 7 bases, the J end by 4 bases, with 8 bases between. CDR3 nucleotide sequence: TGTGCCAGTAAGTCTGTATACAATGAGCAGTTCTTC. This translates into CASKSVYNEQFF.

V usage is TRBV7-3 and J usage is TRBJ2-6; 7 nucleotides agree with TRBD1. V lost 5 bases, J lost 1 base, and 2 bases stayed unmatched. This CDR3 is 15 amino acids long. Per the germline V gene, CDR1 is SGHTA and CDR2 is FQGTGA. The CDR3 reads CASSRTGSGANVLTF. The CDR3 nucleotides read TGTGCCAGCAGCCGGACAGGTTCTGGGGCCAACGTCCTGACTTTC.

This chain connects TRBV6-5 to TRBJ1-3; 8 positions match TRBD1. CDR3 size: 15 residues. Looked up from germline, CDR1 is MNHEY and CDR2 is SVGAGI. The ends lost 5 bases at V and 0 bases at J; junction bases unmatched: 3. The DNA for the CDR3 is TGTGCCAGCAGTACCGACAGGGGCTCTGGAAACACCATATATTTT. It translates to CASSTDRGSGNTIYF.

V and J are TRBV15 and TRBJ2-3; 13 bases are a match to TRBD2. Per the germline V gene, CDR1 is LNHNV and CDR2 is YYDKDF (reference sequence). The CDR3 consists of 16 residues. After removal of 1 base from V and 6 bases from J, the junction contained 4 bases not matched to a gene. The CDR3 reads CATSRAGLAGADTQYF. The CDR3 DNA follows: TGTGCCACCAGCAGAGCCGGACTAGCGGGAGCCGATACGCAGTATTTT.

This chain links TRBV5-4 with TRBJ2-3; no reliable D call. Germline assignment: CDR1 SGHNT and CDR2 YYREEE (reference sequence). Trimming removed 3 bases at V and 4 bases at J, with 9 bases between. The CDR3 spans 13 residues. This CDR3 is CASSSYGADTQYF. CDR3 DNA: TGTGCCAGCAGCTCTTACGGCGCAGATACGCAGTATTTT.

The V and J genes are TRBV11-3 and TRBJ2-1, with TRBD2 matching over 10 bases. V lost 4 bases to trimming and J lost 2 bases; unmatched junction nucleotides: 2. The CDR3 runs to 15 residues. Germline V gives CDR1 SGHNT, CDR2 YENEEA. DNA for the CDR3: TGTGCCAGCAGCTCTCTAGCGGGAGCCTACAATGAGCAGTTCTTC. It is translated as CASSSLAGAYNEQFF.

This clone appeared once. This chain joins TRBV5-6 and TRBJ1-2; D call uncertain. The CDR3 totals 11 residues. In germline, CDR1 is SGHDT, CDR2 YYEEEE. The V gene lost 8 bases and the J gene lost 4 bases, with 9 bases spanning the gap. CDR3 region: CASSGFYGYTF. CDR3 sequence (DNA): TGTGCCAGTAGCGGATTCTATGGCTACACCTTC.

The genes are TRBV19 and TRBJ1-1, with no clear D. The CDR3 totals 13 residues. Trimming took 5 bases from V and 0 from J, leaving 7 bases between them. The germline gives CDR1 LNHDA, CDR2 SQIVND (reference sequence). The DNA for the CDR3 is TGTGCCAGTAGTGACGAAATGAACACTGAAGCTTTCTTT. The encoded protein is CASSDEMNTEAFF.

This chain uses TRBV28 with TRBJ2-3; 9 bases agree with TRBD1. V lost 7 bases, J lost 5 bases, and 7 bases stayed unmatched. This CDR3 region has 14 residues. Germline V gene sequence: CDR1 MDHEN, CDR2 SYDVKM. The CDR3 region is CASTRDREKDTQYF. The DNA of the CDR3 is TGTGCCAGCACCAGGGACAGGGAGAAAGATACGCAGTATTTT.

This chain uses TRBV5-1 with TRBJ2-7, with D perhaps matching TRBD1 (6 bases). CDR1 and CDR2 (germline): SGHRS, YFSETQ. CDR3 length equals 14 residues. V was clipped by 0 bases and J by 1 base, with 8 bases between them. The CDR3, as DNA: TGCGCCAGCAGCTTGGGACAGGCTTCCTACGAGCAGTACTTC. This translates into CASSLGQASYEQYF.

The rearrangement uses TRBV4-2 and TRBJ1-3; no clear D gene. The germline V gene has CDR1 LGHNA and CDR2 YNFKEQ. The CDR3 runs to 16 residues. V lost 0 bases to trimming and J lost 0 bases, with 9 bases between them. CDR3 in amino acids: CASSQDVRGSGNTIYF. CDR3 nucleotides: TGTGCCAGCAGCCAAGATGTCCGGGGCTCTGGAAACACCATATATTTT.

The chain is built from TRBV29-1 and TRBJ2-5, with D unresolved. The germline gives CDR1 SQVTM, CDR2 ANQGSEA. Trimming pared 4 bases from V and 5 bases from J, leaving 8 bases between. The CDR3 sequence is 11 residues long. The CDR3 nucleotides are TGCAGCGTTGCGCTACAGGAGACCCAGTACTTC. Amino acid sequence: CSVALQETQYF.

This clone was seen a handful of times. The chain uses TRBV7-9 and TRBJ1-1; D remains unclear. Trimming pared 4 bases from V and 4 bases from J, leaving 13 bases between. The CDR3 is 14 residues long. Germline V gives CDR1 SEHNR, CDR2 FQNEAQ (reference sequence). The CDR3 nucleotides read TGTGCCAGCAGCTCCCTGGCCGGGGTCACTGAAGCTTTCTTT. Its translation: CASSSLAGVTEAFF.

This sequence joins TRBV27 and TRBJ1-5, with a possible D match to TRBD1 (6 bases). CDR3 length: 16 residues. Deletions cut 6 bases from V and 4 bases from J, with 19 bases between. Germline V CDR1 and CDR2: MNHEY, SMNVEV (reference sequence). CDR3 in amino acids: CASRPEGGSRNQPQHF. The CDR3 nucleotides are TGTGCCAGCAGGCCCGAGGGGGGTTCCAGGAATCAGCCCCAGCATTTT.

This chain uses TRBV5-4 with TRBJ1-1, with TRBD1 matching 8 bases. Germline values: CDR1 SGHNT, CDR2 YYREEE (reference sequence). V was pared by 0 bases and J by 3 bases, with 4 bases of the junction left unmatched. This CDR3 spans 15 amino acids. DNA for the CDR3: TGTGCCAGCAGCTTGGGGACAGGGTGGGACACTGAAGCTTTCTTT. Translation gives CASSLGTGWDTEAFF.

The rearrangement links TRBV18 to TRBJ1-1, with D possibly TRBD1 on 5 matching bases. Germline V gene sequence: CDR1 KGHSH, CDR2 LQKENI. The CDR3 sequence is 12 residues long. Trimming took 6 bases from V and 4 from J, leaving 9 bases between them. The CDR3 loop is CASSFGATEAFF. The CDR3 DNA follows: TGTGCCAGCTCCTTCGGGGCCACTGAAGCTTTCTTT.

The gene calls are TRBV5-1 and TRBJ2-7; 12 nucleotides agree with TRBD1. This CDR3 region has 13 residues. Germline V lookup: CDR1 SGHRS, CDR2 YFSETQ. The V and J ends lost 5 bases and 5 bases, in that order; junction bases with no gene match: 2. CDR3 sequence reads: CASSGTGGHEQYF. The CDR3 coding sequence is TGCGCCAGCAGTGGGACAGGGGGCCACGAGCAGTACTTC.

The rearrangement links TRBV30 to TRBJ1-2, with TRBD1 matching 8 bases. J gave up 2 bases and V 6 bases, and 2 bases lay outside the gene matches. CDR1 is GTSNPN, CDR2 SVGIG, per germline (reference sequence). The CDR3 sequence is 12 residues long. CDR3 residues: CACWTGNYGYTF. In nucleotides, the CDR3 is TGTGCCTGCTGGACAGGGAACTATGGCTACACCTTC. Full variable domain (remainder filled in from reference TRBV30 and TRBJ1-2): SQTIHQWPATLVQPVGSPLSLECTVEGTSNPNLYWYRQAAGRGLQLLFYSVGIGQISSEVPQNLSASRPQDRQFILSSKKLLLSDSGFYLCACWTGNYGYTFGSGTRLTVV.

The CDR3 reads CASSTSGPYNEQFF. The CDR3 DNA is TGTGCCAGCAGCACTAGCGGGCCCTACAATGAGCAGTTCTTC. The J gene is TRBJ2-1, the V gene TRBV27, with 9 positions matching TRBD2. Trimming cost V 6 bases and J 2 bases; bases outside gene matches: 2. The CDR3 runs to 14 residues. CDR1 and CDR2 from the germline V gene are MNHEY and SMNVEV (reference sequence).

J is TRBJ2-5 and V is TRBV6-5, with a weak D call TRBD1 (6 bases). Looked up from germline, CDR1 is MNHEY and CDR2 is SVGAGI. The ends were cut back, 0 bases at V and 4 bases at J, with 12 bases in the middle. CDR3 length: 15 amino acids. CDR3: CASSYSGARLETQYF. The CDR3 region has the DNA TGTGCCAGCAGTTACTCGGGGGCAAGGTTAGAGACCCAGTACTTC.